A single sample is the source of the 25 T cell receptor beta chains below, sequenced in a study of control samples from healthy donors and cancer patients (dated by TCRdb to the early 2020s). The method was the immunoSEQ multiplex PCR assay. As stored in TCRdb, this immuneACCESS dataset retains in-frame rearrangements with V and J assigned. A fraction of the clones does not appear; measured against another copy, unresolved V genes explain less than half of the discrepancy, and the remainder lacks a known reason. This sample lists about 85,000 clones; less than 90% were detected once. The ten top clones hold 7.6% of the sample. Input material: blood. These receptors all come from a woman aged 55-69 years in good health.

J is TRBJ1-5 and V is TRBV3-1 (or the pseudogene TRBV3-2); TRBD1 agrees at 8 bases. The germline CDR1 and CDR2 sequences are LGHDT and YNNKEL (reference sequence). This CDR3 spans 15 amino acids. The trim removed 4 bases at V and 11 bases at J, leaving 13 bases unmatched. In DNA, the CDR3 is TGTGCCAGCAGCCGATCCGGGACAGGTTTGTTGGCCCAGCATTTT. Its translation: CASSRSGTGLLAQHF.

Concerning this clone: The same CDR3 can be traced to other DNA sequences in this sample. The rearrangement uses TRBV6-5 and TRBJ1-2; a possible D gene is TRBD1 (6 bases). This CDR3 is built from 13 residues. CDR1 is MNHEY and CDR2 is SVGAGI in the germline V gene. The V end lost 6 bases, the J end lost 8 bases, and 16 bases lay between the germline ends. The CDR3 sequence is CASRFSGAGGYTF. Here the CDR3 DNA reads TGTGCCAGCAGGTTCTCGGGGGCTGGGGGCTACACCTTC.

The rearrangement joins TRBV19 to TRBJ2-7; D is undetermined. This CDR3 is 16 amino acids long. Trimming took 5 bases from V and 0 from J, leaving 17 bases between them. Germline CDR1 reads LNHDA; CDR2 reads SQIVND (reference sequence). CDR3 DNA: TGTGCCAGTAGTCCAACCCTAAGGGCAGGCTCCTACGAGCAGTACTTC. This sequence encodes CASSPTLRAGSYEQYF.

V and J are TRBV5-8 and TRBJ1-5; 11 bases map to TRBD1. The J segment lost 6 bases and the V segment lost 9 bases, leaving 5 bases of the junction unmatched. Germline-derived CDR1 and CDR2 are SGHTS and YDEGEE. The CDR3 has 13 residues. The CDR3 sequence: CATRDRGSQPQHF. The DNA for the CDR3 is TGTGCCACCAGGGACAGGGGGAGTCAGCCCCAGCATTTT.

For the CDR3, the DNA is TGTGCCAGCTCATCAGGACGGGGGGAGGATACGCAGTATTTT. Its protein is CASSSGRGEDTQYF. The chain couples TRBV18 to TRBJ2-3; 7 bases line up with TRBD2. The CDR3 runs to 14 residues. After removal of 5 bases from V and 6 bases from J, the junction contained 8 bases not matched to a gene. CDR1 is KGHSH and CDR2 is LQKENI in the germline V gene.

The chain links TRBV28 to TRBJ1-4; D not resolved. Looked up from germline, CDR1 is MDHEN and CDR2 is SYDVKM. Trimming removed 1 base from V and 3 bases from J, with 9 bases in between. The CDR3 is 15 amino acids. The CDR3 spells CASSLFRLSNEKLFF. DNA of the CDR3: TGTGCCAGCAGTTTATTTCGGTTGTCTAATGAAAAACTGTTTTTT.

CDR3 nucleotides: TGTGCCAGCAGCAAAAATCGCGGGGGGGTTACGTACACTGAAGCTTTCTTT. Its protein is CASSKNRGGVTYTEAFF. V gene TRBV21-1 combines with J gene TRBJ1-1. TRBV21-1 is a listed pseudogene. CDR3 length equals 17 residues.

DNA for the CDR3: TGTGCCAGCAGCTTACTCCCGGGACAGTCGCATCAGCCCCAGCATTTT. This translates into CASSLLPGQSHQPQHF. The chain is built from TRBV5-5 and TRBJ1-5, with TRBD1 matching over 7 bases. This CDR3 has 16 residues. V gave up 2 bases and J gave up 5 bases; unmatched junction bases: 10. Germline values: CDR1 SGHKS, CDR2 YYEKEE (reference sequence).

In this sample, this clone turned up once. The CDR3: CASSLEAGGSPLHF. In nucleotides, the CDR3 is TGTGCCAGCAGCCTCGAGGCGGGGGGTTCACCCCTCCACTTT. The chain couples TRBV11-2 to TRBJ1-6; TRBD1 might be the D (5 bases). The CDR3 sequence is 14 residues long. V lost 5 bases, J lost 9 bases, and 14 bases lay in between. Germline V gives CDR1 SGHAT, CDR2 FQNNGV.

The CDR3 DNA sequence: TGTGCCAGCACAACACAGAACACTGAAGCTTTCTTT. As protein: CASTTQNTEAFF. This chain uses TRBV19 with TRBJ1-1; no clear D. This CDR3 contains 12 residues. Trimming stripped 9 bases from V and 1 base from J, with 9 bases between. Germline-derived CDR1 and CDR2 are LNHDA and SQIVND (reference sequence).

V and J are TRBV29-1 and TRBJ1-1; TRBD1 might be the D (5 bases). Between the trimmed V and J ends, which lost 3 bases and 1 base, there was a span of 15 bases. The germline gives CDR1 SQVTM, CDR2 ANQGSEA. CDR3 size: 15 residues. DNA of the CDR3: TGCAGCGTTGATCCGGAAGGCAGGGCGAACACTGAAGCTTTCTTT. Encoded protein: CSVDPEGRANTEAFF.

The chain couples TRBV7-8 to TRBJ1-2; 7 bases are shared with TRBD1. Per germline, CDR1 SGHVS and CDR2 FQNEAQ. J lost 7 bases, V lost 0 bases, and 11 bases had no gene match. The CDR3 covers 16 residues. Here the CDR3 reads CASSLAKAGGFGGYTF. The CDR3, as DNA: TGTGCCAGCAGCTTAGCGAAGGCAGGGGGTTTTGGTGGCTACACCTTC. Combining the CDR3 with reference TRBV7-8 and TRBJ1-2 gives the whole variable domain GAGVSQSPRYKVAKRGQDVALRCDPISGHVSLFWYQQALGQGPEFLTYFQNEAQLDKSGLPSDRFFAERPEGSVSTLKIQRTQQEDSAVYLCASSLAKAGGFGGYTFGSGTRLTVV.

This chain links TRBV7-8 with TRBJ1-3; D unclear. Germline V CDR1 and CDR2: SGHVS, FQNEAQ. There are 14 residues in the CDR3. Trimming cost V 1 base and J 1 base, with 5 bases left between them. The CDR3 nucleotides read TGTGCCAGCAGCTTAGGGGGTTCTGGAAACACCATATATTTT. It is translated as CASSLGGSGNTIYF.

CDR3 in amino acids: CASSSENYNSPLHF. DNA of the CDR3: TGTGCCAGCAGTTCTGAGAACTATAATTCACCCCTCCACTTT. This chain links TRBV3-1 (or the pseudogene TRBV3-2) with TRBJ1-6; no clear D. The CDR3 covers 14 residues. Trimming took 6 bases from V and 3 from J, leaving 9 bases between them. The germline CDR1 and CDR2 sequences are LGHDT and YNNKEL (reference sequence).

The gene calls are TRBV9 and TRBJ1-3, with TRBD1 matching over 9 bases. The V gene's germline CDR1 is SGDLS and CDR2 YYNGEE. The CDR3 loop spans 18 amino acids. V was clipped by 0 bases and J by 5 bases; unmatched bases: 12. CDR3 protein: CASSVGGSGQGMRNTIYF. Written as DNA, the CDR3 is TGTGCCAGCAGCGTAGGAGGATCGGGACAGGGTATGAGAAACACCATATATTTT.

This clone was counted a single time. The chain couples TRBV5-1 to TRBJ2-6; D perhaps matches TRBD1 (6 bases). The CDR3 runs to 15 residues. Germline values: CDR1 SGHRS, CDR2 YFSETQ. Deletions cut 3 bases from V and 2 bases from J, with 9 bases between. In DNA, the CDR3 is TGCGCCAGCAGCTACGGACAGACTGGGGCCAACGTCCTGACTTTC. It is translated as CASSYGQTGANVLTF.

The chain uses TRBV5-6 and TRBJ2-1; D is ambiguous. The CDR3 is 13 residues long. V gave up 0 bases and J gave up 7 bases, with 8 bases separating them. Per the germline V gene, CDR1 is SGHDT and CDR2 is YYEEEE. CDR3 sequence (DNA): TGTGCCAGCAGCTTGGGCCAGCAAAATGAGCAGTTCTTC. Translation gives CASSLGQQNEQFF.

The V call is TRBV3-1 (or the pseudogene TRBV3-2), the J call TRBJ2-1; 8 bases line up with TRBD1. With V trimmed by 4 bases and J by 6 bases, 2 bases remained unmatched. Germline lookup yields CDR1 LGHDT and CDR2 YNNKEL (reference sequence). The CDR3 runs to 13 residues. This CDR3 reads CASSLRGRNEQFF. The CDR3 DNA sequence: TGTGCCAGCAGCCTCAGGGGGCGCAATGAGCAGTTCTTC.

This rearrangement joins TRBV6-6 to TRBJ2-7; no clear D gene. V lost 2 bases and J lost 6, with 11 bases in between. Germline-derived CDR1 and CDR2 are MNHNY and SVGAGI (reference sequence). The CDR3 is 13 residues long. CDR3 region: CASSYPKPGEQYF. CDR3 DNA sequence: TGTGCCAGCAGTTACCCTAAGCCCGGCGAGCAGTACTTC.

The V and J genes are TRBV7-8 and TRBJ1-2; D possibly corresponds to TRBD1 (5 bases). The CDR3 is made up of 14 amino acids. V was shortened by 1 base and J by 4 bases, with 10 bases between the two germline ends. Germline CDR1 SGHVS, CDR2 FQNEAQ. The CDR3 nucleotides read TGTGCCAGCAGCTTAGAGCGGGGCCGCTATGGCTACACCTTC. Protein sequence: CASSLERGRYGYTF.

The rearrangement joins TRBV19 to TRBJ1-5; 11 bases map to TRBD1. The CDR3 spans 15 residues. CDR1 is LNHDA and CDR2 is SQIVND in the germline V gene (reference sequence). V shed 7 bases, J shed 5 bases, and the junction held 7 bases outside the gene matches. The CDR3 is CASNDRDRGYQPQHF. As DNA, the CDR3 is TGTGCCAGTAATGACCGGGACAGGGGGTATCAGCCCCAGCATTTT. Drawing the rest from reference TRBV19 and TRBJ1-5, the complete variable domain is DGGITQSPKYLFRKEGQNVTLSCEQNLNHDAMYWYRQDPGQGLRLIYYSQIVNDFQKGDIAEGYSVSREKKESFPLTVTSAQKNPTAFYLCASNDRDRGYQPQHFGDGTRLSIL.

V gene TRBV11-2 combines with J gene TRBJ1-1; D possibly corresponds to TRBD1 (5 bases). The V gene's germline CDR1 is SGHAT and CDR2 FQNNGV. The germline V and J ends were trimmed by 3 bases and 0 bases, with 11 bases remaining between them. This CDR3 spans 15 amino acids. CDR3 DNA sequence: TGTGCCAGCAGCTTGATACGGGGCTTGAACACTGAAGCTTTCTTT. Protein sequence: CASSLIRGLNTEAFF.

V usage is TRBV4-2 and J usage is TRBJ1-4; D uncertain. CDR3 size: 15 residues. The V gene's germline CDR1 is LGHNA and CDR2 YNFKEQ. V lost 4 bases and J 6 bases, leaving 15 bases between the germline ends. The CDR3 sequence: CASSPPSVGDEKLFF. CDR3 bases: TGTGCCAGCAGCCCTCCTAGTGTGGGAGATGAAAAACTGTTTTTT.

The chain uses TRBV12-3 or TRBV12-4 and TRBJ2-5; D not resolved. Trimming left V 6 bases short and J 4 bases short, with 12 bases between. The CDR3 sequence is 13 residues long. The CDR3 DNA reads TGTGCCAGCAGCAGGACCTCACCAGAGACCCAGTACTTC. Protein sequence: CASSRTSPETQYF.

The J gene is TRBJ1-1, the V gene TRBV21-1. TRBV21-1 is termed a pseudogene. CDR3 length: 17 residues. CDR3 region: CASSARATKVANTEAFF. For the CDR3, the DNA is TGTGCCAGCAGCGCCCGGGCAACAAAGGTAGCGAACACTGAAGCTTTCTTT.